This T cell receptor (beta chain) was recovered during a study of blood T cells in healthy people across ages. Trimming at V came to 6 bases and at J to 4 bases, leaving 3 bases not matched to a gene. Germline V lookup: CDR1 SQVTM, CDR2 ANQGSEA. This CDR3 has 13 amino acids. The authors ran a second PCR of roughly 6 to 12 cycles using a sample-barcoded 5' primer and a J-beta primer mix. TCRdb reprocessed the 5' RACE reads via MiXCR and lists one record per CDR3 protein. The sample has 850,000 to 1,000,000 distinct CDR3 sequences; just over 50% are singletons. The sample consisted of blood. This clonotype originated in a woman aged 55 to 70 in good health. This chain connects TRBV29-1 to TRBJ2-2; 9 bases match TRBD1. The CDR3 sequence: CSVKQGATGELFF. The CDR3 DNA reads TGCAGCGTAAAACAGGGGGCCACCGGGGAGCTGTTTTTT.